Listed below are T cell receptor beta chains from one sample, sequenced in a study of CXCR3-negative and CXCR3-positive naive CD8 T cells. TCRdb derives one entry per CDR3 protein from the 5' RACE reads, leaving out DNA. Its table lists approximately 62,000 distinct CDR3 sequences. Sequenced sample: naive CXCR3- CD8+ T cells from blood. These receptors were obtained from a human donor in good health. Some clones in this sample may be carry-over from other donors' samples. The CDR3 runs from the conserved cysteine through the conserved F or W. The order of the fields is V gene, CDR3 length, J gene, clone size, CDR3 protein. Size is omitted from some rows. Given values are once, few, many or a class for expanded clones.

v_gene: TRBV6-5
len: 14
j_gene: TRBJ2-5
abundance: .
CDR3aa: CASRNQGREETQYF

v_gene: TRBV29-1
len: 13
j_gene: TRBJ1-1
abundance: .
CDR3aa: CSANHGPEPEAFF

v_gene: TRBV11-3
len: 16
j_gene: TRBJ1-1
abundance: .
CDR3aa: CASSLDGREANTEAFF

v_gene: TRBV5-1
len: 16
j_gene: TRBJ2-7
abundance: .
CDR3aa: CASSWTSGDPPYEQYF

v_gene: TRBV29-1
len: 12
j_gene: TRBJ1-5
abundance: .
CDR3aa: CSGGQPEGPQHF

v_gene: TRBV6-6
len: 15
j_gene: TRBJ2-5
abundance: .
CDR3aa: CASSYPWEGGETQYF

v_gene: TRBV28
len: 13
j_gene: TRBJ2-2
abundance: .
CDR3aa: CASSPVNTGELFF

v_gene: TRBV7-2
len: 16
j_gene: TRBJ2-7
abundance: .
CDR3aa: CASSLAKGLGIYEQYF

v_gene: TRBV4-3
len: 16
j_gene: TRBJ1-2
abundance: .
CDR3aa: CASSQDTEIGLEGYTF

v_gene: TRBV7-9
len: 12
j_gene: TRBJ1-1
abundance: .
CDR3aa: CASSWDREEAFF

v_gene: TRBV6-2/TRBV6-3
len: 14
j_gene: TRBJ2-1
abundance: .
CDR3aa: CASSPQVDFNEQFF

v_gene: TRBV27
len: 15
j_gene: TRBJ2-5
abundance: .
CDR3aa: CASSQSLAAQETQYF

v_gene: TRBV29-1
len: 14
j_gene: TRBJ2-7
abundance: .
CDR3aa: CSVEADRGLDEQYF

v_gene: TRBV6-6
len: 13
j_gene: TRBJ1-5
abundance: .
CDR3aa: CASQQGGNQPQHF

v_gene: TRBV7-9
len: 15
j_gene: TRBJ1-1
abundance: .
CDR3aa: CASTTGISKNAEAFF

v_gene: TRBV20-1
len: 19
j_gene: TRBJ1-1
abundance: .
CDR3aa: CSAKGLFDQGEGMNTEAFF

v_gene: TRBV19
len: 15
j_gene: TRBJ2-5
abundance: .
CDR3aa: CASSIDDGKQETQYF

v_gene: TRBV6-5
len: 14
j_gene: TRBJ2-7
abundance: medium-sized
CDR3aa: CASSYLVGADEQYF

v_gene: TRBV4-2
len: 15
j_gene: TRBJ2-7
abundance: .
CDR3aa: CASSQVQGTTYEQYF

v_gene: TRBV4-3
len: 15
j_gene: TRBJ2-7
abundance: .
CDR3aa: CASSQDRYSAYEQYF

v_gene: TRBV27
len: 16
j_gene: TRBJ1-5
abundance: .
CDR3aa: CASSLSPTGGNQPQHF

v_gene: TRBV4-3
len: 15
j_gene: TRBJ2-7
abundance: .
CDR3aa: CASQQGSGEHYEQYF

v_gene: TRBV29-1
len: 11
j_gene: TRBJ1-1
abundance: .
CDR3aa: CSVPGIGEAFF

v_gene: TRBV7-9
len: 15
j_gene: TRBJ2-2
abundance: .
CDR3aa: CASSLRSANTGELFF

v_gene: TRBV20-1
len: 14
j_gene: TRBJ2-2
abundance: .
CDR3aa: CSADPGRNTGELFF

v_gene: TRBV28
len: 13
j_gene: TRBJ1-3
abundance: .
CDR3aa: CASSAGGEDTIYF

v_gene: TRBV7-9
len: 14
j_gene: TRBJ1-1
abundance: .
CDR3aa: CASRGQESNTEAFF

v_gene: TRBV4-1
len: 17
j_gene: TRBJ2-4
abundance: .
CDR3aa: CASSPGQGPRAKNIQYF

v_gene: TRBV7-2
len: 17
j_gene: TRBJ2-2
abundance: .
CDR3aa: CASSHITGTGNTGELFF

v_gene: TRBV29-1
len: 13
j_gene: TRBJ1-4
abundance: .
CDR3aa: CSVDSRGEEKLFF

v_gene: TRBV4-3
len: 15
j_gene: TRBJ2-7
abundance: .
CDR3aa: CASSQGETSGYEQYF

v_gene: TRBV24-1
len: 12
j_gene: TRBJ1-1
abundance: .
CDR3aa: CATSMTDSRAFF

v_gene: TRBV5-1
len: 11
j_gene: TRBJ2-5
abundance: .
CDR3aa: CASSPGETQYF

v_gene: TRBV19
len: 15
j_gene: TRBJ2-7
abundance: .
CDR3aa: CASSAGTSGVYEQYF

v_gene: TRBV29-1
len: 18
j_gene: TRBJ2-1
abundance: .
CDR3aa: CSVEDRSPGQGIYNEQFF

v_gene: TRBV29-1
len: 13
j_gene: TRBJ1-2
abundance: .
CDR3aa: CSVAGTGGYGYTF

v_gene: TRBV7-2
len: 14
j_gene: TRBJ2-7
abundance: .
CDR3aa: CASIPGQGPYEQYF

v_gene: TRBV28
len: 14
j_gene: TRBJ2-7
abundance: .
CDR3aa: CASSFGGPTDTQYF

v_gene: TRBV29-1
len: 13
j_gene: TRBJ2-2
abundance: .
CDR3aa: CSVGTGEAGELFF

v_gene: TRBV5-1
len: 17
j_gene: TRBJ2-3
abundance: .
CDR3aa: CASSLEGRGLTTDTQYF

v_gene: TRBV4-3
len: 15
j_gene: TRBJ2-7
abundance: .
CDR3aa: CASSHKVDPSYEQYF

v_gene: TRBV29-1
len: 13
j_gene: TRBJ1-2
abundance: .
CDR3aa: CSVDPGTVYGYTF

v_gene: TRBV19
len: 13
j_gene: TRBJ2-3
abundance: .
CDR3aa: CASNRGGADTQYF

v_gene: TRBV12-3/TRBV12-4
len: 17
j_gene: TRBJ2-1
abundance: .
CDR3aa: CASSLGLTSLGIDEQFF

v_gene: TRBV7-2
len: 14
j_gene: TRBJ2-7
abundance: .
CDR3aa: CASSLWGPSYEQYF

v_gene: TRBV10-3
len: 17
j_gene: TRBJ2-3
abundance: .
CDR3aa: CAISATSGGSLTDTQYF

v_gene: TRBV19
len: 16
j_gene: TRBJ2-2
abundance: .
CDR3aa: CASSIRTGENTGELFF

v_gene: TRBV4-2
len: 16
j_gene: TRBJ2-7
abundance: .
CDR3aa: CASSQGVAGDSYEQYF